Listed below are T cell receptor beta chains from one sample, sequenced in a study of T cells in Graves' hyperthyroidism and ophthalmopathy. TCRdb re-derived calls from the multiplex PCR reads in MiXCR, one entry per CDR3 protein. The table has roughly 150,000 distinct CDR3 sequences, about 9% seen once; the top ten hold approximately 20%. The sequencing sample was made of blood. The receptors come from a woman aged 18-29 years with Graves' hyperthyroidism that later progressed to Graves' ophthalmopathy. Both conserved end residues are part of each CDR3. D genes are given only for firm matches. Not every row has a clone size; where given, it reads once, few, many or a size class.

TRBJ1-3,many,.,TRBV7-9,TGTGCCAGCAGCGCAGGGTCGGACACCATATATTTT,CASSAGSDTIYF
TRBJ2-7,many,TRBD1,TRBV29-1,TGCAGCGTTGAAGGGACAGGGGCCTCCTACGAGCAGTACTTC,CSVEGTGASYEQYF
TRBJ1-3,.,TRBD1,TRBV7-9,TGTGCCAGCAGGTCAGGGACAGGGAGCTCTGGAAACACCATATATTTT,CASRSGTGSSGNTIYF
TRBJ2-6,many,.,TRBV2,TGTGCCAGCACCCCACAGGAGACTGGGGCCAACGTCCTGACTTTC,CASTPQETGANVLTF
TRBJ2-1,many,TRBD2,TRBV27,TGTGCCAGCAGGAGCGGGGGGCGAAGCTTCTACAATGAGCAGTTCTTC,CASRSGGRSFYNEQFF
TRBJ2-1,many,.,TRBV18,TGTGCCAGCTCCCGGGACCGGGCCGTCGACGGGGATGAGCAGTTCTTC,CASSRDRAVDGDEQFF
TRBJ2-3,many,.,TRBV30,TGTGCCTGGAGTGTACGGGGGGCACGGGCGCAGTATTTT,CAWSVRGARAQYF
TRBJ1-1,many,.,TRBV7-9,TGTGCCAGCATGCCCGGGACGTCGAACACTGAAGCTTTCTTT,CASMPGTSNTEAFF
TRBJ1-6,.,.,TRBV27,TGTGCCAGCAGTCCGCCCGACGGAAATAGGGATTCACCCCTCCGCTTT,CASSPPDGNRDSPLRF
TRBJ2-5,many,TRBD1,TRBV12-3/TRBV12-4,TGTGCCAGCAGCCAGGGGGTCGGAGAGACCCAGTACTTC,CASSQGVGETQYF
TRBJ2-5,few,TRBD1,TRBV10-3,TGTGCCATCAGGGGGGGACAGGCAAGAGGGGAGACCCAGTACTTC,CAIRGGQARGETQYF
TRBJ2-7,many,.,TRBV24-1,TGTGCCACCAGTGGTGGCTACGAGCAGTACTTC,CATSGGYEQYF
TRBJ2-5,many,.,TRBV6-2/TRBV6-3,TGTGCCAGCAGCTGGGGGGAAGAGACCCAGTACTTC,CASSWGEETQYF
TRBJ2-7,many,TRBD2,TRBV10-3,TGTGCCATCAGCGACCCGGGACTAGGGAGATACGAGCAGTACTTC,CAISDPGLGRYEQYF
TRBJ1-2,.,.,TRBV4-1,TGCGCCAGCAGCCAAAACCTCAAGCAGGGTCGGGGCTACACCTTC,CASSQNLKQGRGYTF
TRBJ1-4,.,.,TRBV9,TGTGCCAGCAGCGTAGCAGCGGACGGGTCTAATGAAAAACTGTTTTTT,CASSVAADGSNEKLFF
TRBJ2-5,many,TRBD2,TRBV9,TGTGCCAGCAGCGTAGCTGTCGGGACTAGCGGTGAGACCCAGTACTTC,CASSVAVGTSGETQYF
TRBJ2-5,many,TRBD1,TRBV28,TGTGCCACCAACAGGGGGGAACAAGAGACCCAGTACTTC,CATNRGEQETQYF
TRBJ2-1,many,TRBD2,TRBV7-2,TGTGCCAGCAGGGGACTAGTAGCCTACAATGAGCAGTTCTTC,CASRGLVAYNEQFF
TRBJ2-7,many,TRBD1,TRBV5-5,TGTGCCAGCAGCACGAGACAGGGGTCCTCTTCCTACGAGCAGTACTTC,CASSTRQGSSSYEQYF
TRBJ2-6,.,.,TRBV19,TGTGCCAGTAGTATCAGGGGAAGGGCCTCCTCTGGGGCCAACGTCCTGACTTTC,CASSIRGRASSGANVLTF
TRBJ1-5,few,.,TRBV4-2,TGTGCCAGCAGCCAAGAGTCCAGGGGAGGTCAGCCCCAGCATTTT,CASSQESRGGQPQHF
TRBJ2-1,many,TRBD1,TRBV11-1,TGTGCCAGCAGTCGCGGACAGGGGCGGGATGAGCAGTTCTTC,CASSRGQGRDEQFF
TRBJ2-5,.,TRBD2,TRBV4-1,TGCGCCAGCAGCCAAGTACTAGCGGGGGTGTACCAAGAGACCCAGTACTTC,CASSQVLAGVYQETQYF
TRBJ2-3,many,.,TRBV6-1,TGTGCCAGCCGAGATAGCGGCACCACAGATACGCAGTATTTT,CASRDSGTTDTQYF
TRBJ2-1,.,TRBD1,TRBV20-1,TGCAGTGCTAGTTACGGGACAGGGGGGAATGAGCAGTTCTTC,CSASYGTGGNEQFF
TRBJ2-5,many,.,TRBV6-6,TGTGCCAGCAGTTACTCGAACAGGGTGGTATCCCAGTACTTC,CASSYSNRVVSQYF
TRBJ2-1,.,.,TRBV6-2/TRBV6-3,TGTGCCAGCATGACAGGAAGCTCCTACAATGAGCAGTTCTTC,CASMTGSSYNEQFF
TRBJ2-1,many,TRBD2,TRBV7-2,TGTGCCAGCTCTGGCGGGGGTTCCTACAATGAGCAGTTCTTC,CASSGGGSYNEQFF
TRBJ1-2,many,.,TRBV3-1,TGTGCCAGCAGCCCCTGGACAGTAGCAGCTAACTATGGCTACACCTTC,CASSPWTVAANYGYTF
TRBJ1-1,many,.,TRBV3-1,TGTGCCAGCAGCCAAGTTTTCCGGGGGCTGCCCCGGAACACTGAAGCTTTCTTT,CASSQVFRGLPRNTEAFF
TRBJ2-1,many,TRBD2,TRBV5-1,TGCGCCAGCAGCTTGGAAGCGGGAGTGCTGTTCTTC,CASSLEAGVLFF
TRBJ1-4,many,.,TRBV28,TGTGCCAGCACCCCAGGGCGGGATAGACTGTTTTTT,CASTPGRDRLFF